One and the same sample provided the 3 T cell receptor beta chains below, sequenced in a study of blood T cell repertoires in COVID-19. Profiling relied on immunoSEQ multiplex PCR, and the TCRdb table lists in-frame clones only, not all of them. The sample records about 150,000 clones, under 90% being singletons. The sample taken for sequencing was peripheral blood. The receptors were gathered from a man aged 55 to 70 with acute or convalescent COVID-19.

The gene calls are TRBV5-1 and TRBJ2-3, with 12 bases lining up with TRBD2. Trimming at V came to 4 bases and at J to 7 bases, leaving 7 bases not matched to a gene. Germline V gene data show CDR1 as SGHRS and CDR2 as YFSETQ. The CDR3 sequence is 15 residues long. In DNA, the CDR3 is TGCGCCAGCAGCCCACTAGCGGGGGGCGGGAATACGCAGTATTTT. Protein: CASSPLAGGGNTQYF. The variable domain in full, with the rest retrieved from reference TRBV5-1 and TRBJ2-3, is KAGVTQTPRYLIKTRGQQVTLSCSPISGHRSVSWYQQTPGQGLQFLFEYFSETQRNKGNFPGRFSGRQFSNSRSEMNVSTLELGDSALYLCASSPLAGGGNTQYFGPGTRLTVL.

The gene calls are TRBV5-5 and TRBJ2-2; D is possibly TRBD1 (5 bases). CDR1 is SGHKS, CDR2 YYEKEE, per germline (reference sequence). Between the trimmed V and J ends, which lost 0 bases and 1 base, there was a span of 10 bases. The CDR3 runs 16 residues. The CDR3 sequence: CASSLEAGQNTGELFF. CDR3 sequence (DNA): TGTGCCAGCAGCTTGGAGGCAGGGCAGAACACCGGGGAGCTGTTTTTT.

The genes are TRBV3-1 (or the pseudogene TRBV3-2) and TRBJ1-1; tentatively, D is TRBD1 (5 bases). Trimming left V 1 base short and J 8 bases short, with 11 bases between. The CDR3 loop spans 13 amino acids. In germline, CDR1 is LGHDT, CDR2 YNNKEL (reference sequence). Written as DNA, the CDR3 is TGTGCCAGCAGCCAAGCCCGACAGTCCGAAGCTTTCTTT. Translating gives CASSQARQSEAFF.